A single sample gave rise to the 20 T cell receptor beta chains below, sequenced in a study of T cell repertoires in cytomegalovirus infection. One entry per CDR3 protein, called by TCRdb with MiXCR from the reads. The sample holds approximately 910,000 distinct CDR3 sequences, 30% to 40% seen once. Which antigens these TCRs recognize remains unknown. The sequences come from cultured CD8+ T cells from PBMCs, collected from culture after CMV antigen stimulation. These receptors all stem from a human donor in good health (CMV status not recorded). Some clones in this sample may be carry-over from other donors' samples.

This clonotype has only a few counts. The V call is TRBV19, the J call TRBJ2-7; D is tentatively TRBD1 or TRBD2 (6 bases each). The CDR3 contains 14 residues. Trimming removed 6 bases from V and 3 bases from J, with 15 bases in between. CDR1 is LNHDA and CDR2 is SQIVND in the germline V gene (reference sequence). The CDR3 coding sequence is TGTGCCAGTAGATCCCCGGAGGGGGACTACGAGCAGTACTTC. It codes for CASRSPEGDYEQYF.

V gene TRBV5-4 combines with J gene TRBJ1-1, with D hard to call. The CDR3 is made up of 13 amino acids. The germline gives CDR1 SGHNT, CDR2 YYREEE (reference sequence). Trimming cost V 0 bases and J 10 bases, with 13 bases left between them. In nucleotides, the CDR3 is TGTGCCAGCAGCTTGGAAGGGAACCCGGTAGCTTTCTTT. Protein: CASSLEGNPVAFF.

This clonotype has a handful of counts. The chain links TRBV19 to TRBJ2-2, with 8 bases identical to TRBD1. This CDR3 region has 13 residues. V was pared by 10 bases and J by 6 bases, with 7 bases of the junction left unmatched. The V gene's germline CDR1 is LNHDA and CDR2 SQIVND (reference sequence). As DNA, the CDR3 is TGTGCCACCGAAGGACAGGGTGCCGGGGAGCTGTTTTTT. Amino acid sequence: CATEGQGAGELFF.

This clonotype occurred many times. V is TRBV7-2 and J is TRBJ2-7; 7 bases align to TRBD2. Unmatched junction bases numbered 5, after V lost 1 base and J lost 2 bases. The CDR3 extends over 15 amino acids. CDR1 is SGHTA, CDR2 FQGNSA, per germline. CDR3 loop: CASSLDAGVTYEQYF. The CDR3 DNA follows: TGTGCCAGCAGCTTAGATGCGGGGGTTACCTACGAGCAGTACTTC. Looking up the rest from reference TRBV7-2 and TRBJ2-7 gives the full variable domain: GAGVSQSPSNKVTEKGKDVELRCDPISGHTALYWYRQSLGQGLEFLIYFQGNSAPDKSGLPSDRFSAERTGGSVSTLTIQRTQQEDSAVYLCASSLDAGVTYEQYFGPGTRLTVT.

This clonotype showed up just a few times. The chain recombines TRBV15 with TRBJ2-1; a possible D gene is TRBD2 (5 bases). The germline V gene encodes CDR1 LNHNV and CDR2 YYDKDF (reference sequence). This CDR3 spans 15 amino acids. Trimming removed 0 bases at V and 3 bases at J, with 9 bases between. This CDR3 is CATSRDRGFYNEQFF. The CDR3 DNA sequence: TGTGCCACCAGCAGAGATCGGGGTTTCTACAATGAGCAGTTCTTC.

This sequence joins TRBV7-9 and TRBJ1-2; possibly TRBD1 for D (6 bases). The CDR3 spans 13 residues. The germline V and J ends were trimmed by 4 bases and 7 bases, with 13 bases remaining between them. Per germline, CDR1 SEHNR and CDR2 FQNEAQ (reference sequence). This chain's CDR3 is CASSSPTGPGYTF. The CDR3 coding sequence is TGTGCCAGCAGCTCCCCAACAGGGCCTGGCTACACCTTC.

The chain couples TRBV9 to TRBJ2-3; D remains unclear. The length of the CDR3 is 15 residues. Germline lookup yields CDR1 SGDLS and CDR2 YYNGEE. Between the trimmed V and J ends, which lost 0 bases and 6 bases, there was a span of 14 bases. CDR3 loop: CASSVVTAATDTQYF. Here the CDR3 DNA reads TGTGCCAGCAGCGTAGTAACGGCGGCCACTGATACGCAGTATTTT.

This clonotype was seen only a few times. The V and J genes are TRBV27 and TRBJ1-5; 9 bases are shared with TRBD1. This CDR3 contains 14 residues. The V gene end was trimmed by 3 bases and the J gene end by 8 bases; junction bases not matched to a gene: 5. Germline assignment: CDR1 MNHEY and CDR2 SMNVEV (reference sequence). The CDR3 DNA reads TGTGCCAGCAGTTTGGGACAGGGTATCAAGCCCCAGCATTTT. Translation gives CASSLGQGIKPQHF.

This clonotype was detected a few times. The rearrangement joins TRBV10-3 to TRBJ1-2; no definite D call. This CDR3 is built from 12 residues. V dropped 9 bases and J dropped 6 bases, with 14 bases sitting between them. Germline V gene lookup returns CDR1 ENHRY and CDR2 SYGVKD. DNA of the CDR3: TGTGCCATAAAAACAGCCTACCATGGCTACACCTTC. It codes for CAIKTAYHGYTF.

The chain's CDR3 is CATRGDSFTDTQYF. CDR3 bases: TGTGCCACCAGAGGGGACTCCTTCACAGATACGCAGTATTTT. The chain employs TRBV24-1 and TRBJ2-3; tentatively, D is TRBD2 (6 bases). Germline CDR1 and CDR2: KGHDR and SFDVKD. There are 14 residues in the CDR3. Trimming shortened V by 7 bases and J by 2 bases, and 12 bases separated the two germline ends.

This clonotype came up many times. V gene TRBV7-2 combines with J gene TRBJ2-1; TRBD2 matches at 13 bases. Losses at the gene ends were 4 bases for V and 3 bases for J; bases not matched to a gene: 3. The germline CDR1 and CDR2 sequences are SGHTA and FQGNSA. There are 16 residues in the CDR3. The CDR3 DNA reads as TGTGCCAGCAGCTCCGGACTAGCGGGGGTCTACAATGAGCAGTTCTTC. Its protein product is CASSSGLAGVYNEQFF.

This clonotype came up many times. This sequence joins TRBV7-8 and TRBJ2-1; D is perhaps TRBD1 (5 bases). This CDR3 is built from 16 residues. CDR1 and CDR2 from the germline V gene are SGHVS and FQNEAQ. The V gene lost 3 bases and the J gene lost 0 bases, with 12 bases spanning the gap. The CDR3 coding sequence is TGTGCCAGCAGCTTCCCTAAAGGGGTCTCCTACAATGAGCAGTTCTTC. Translated: CASSFPKGVSYNEQFF.

The J gene is TRBJ2-7, the V gene TRBV12-3 or TRBV12-4; TRBD2 matches at 9 bases. The CDR3 spans 13 residues. The junction had 4 bases not matched to a gene; V was cut back by 8 bases and J by 2 bases. The CDR3 DNA sequence: TGTGCCAGCGGGACTAGCTCGACCTACGAGCAGTACTTC. Its translation: CASGTSSTYEQYF.

The V gene is TRBV6-1, the J gene TRBJ2-4, with D perhaps TRBD1 or TRBD2 (5 bases each). Germline V gene sequence: CDR1 MNHNS, CDR2 SASEGT. The CDR3 is 19 residues long. The V and J ends lost 0 bases and 1 base respectively, with 19 bases between them. The CDR3 loop is CASSEALIGGREAKNIQYF. CDR3 DNA sequence: TGTGCCAGCAGTGAAGCTTTGATAGGAGGCAGGGAGGCCAAAAACATTCAGTACTTC.

This clonotype was picked up a small number of times. CDR3 residues: CAIWTGPDDTQYF. The CDR3 coding sequence is TGTGCCATCTGGACAGGACCCGACGATACGCAGTATTTT. The chain employs TRBV2 and TRBJ2-3; 7 bases line up with TRBD1. The CDR3 has 13 amino acids. Germline CDR1 and CDR2: SNHLY and FYNNEI. Trimming at V came to 10 bases and at J to 6 bases, leaving 10 bases not matched to a gene.

V gene TRBV7-9 combines with J gene TRBJ1-5; a weak D match, TRBD1 (5 bases). The CDR3 contains 12 residues. CDR1 is SEHNR, CDR2 FQNEAQ, per germline (reference sequence). The V and J ends lost 4 bases and 12 bases respectively, with 13 bases between them. For the CDR3, the DNA is TGTGCCAGCAGCTCTGCCGGGACCCTCCAGCATTTT. Protein product: CASSSAGTLQHF.

The sample holds many counts of this clonotype. The chain recombines TRBV7-9 with TRBJ2-7; D ambiguous. Trimming pared 4 bases from V and 4 bases from J, leaving 11 bases between. The CDR3 is made up of 13 amino acids. Germline lookup yields CDR1 SEHNR and CDR2 FQNEAQ (reference sequence). In DNA form, the CDR3 reads TGTGCCAGCAGCTCCCACTCTCGATACGAGCAGTACTTC. It encodes CASSSHSRYEQYF.

A remark on this clonotype: The junction shows a germline mismatch at one end, possibly a read error. The chain combines TRBV7-9 with TRBJ1-2, with 10 positions matching TRBD1. Germline V lookup: CDR1 SEHNR, CDR2 FQNEAQ (reference sequence). This CDR3 spans 15 amino acids. The CDR3 DNA follows: TGTGCCAGCCGCTTAGGACAGGGGGATCACTATGGCTACACCTTC. This sequence encodes CASRLGQGDHYGYTF.

The rearrangement uses TRBV6-1 and TRBJ1-2; the match to TRBD1 covers 7 bases. With V trimmed by 6 bases and J by 0 bases, 13 bases remained unmatched. Germline V gives CDR1 MNHNS, CDR2 SASEGT. The CDR3 covers 17 residues. DNA for the CDR3: TGTGCCAGCAGGGGACCGGGGACAGTAACATCTAACTATGGCTACACCTTC. Its translation: CASRGPGTVTSNYGYTF.

In this sample, this clonotype turned up many times. This chain connects TRBV7-8 to TRBJ2-7; weak D call: TRBD2 (5 bases). In germline, CDR1 is SGHVS, CDR2 FQNEAQ. Between the trimmed V and J ends, which lost 5 bases and 3 bases, there was a span of 11 bases. The CDR3 runs to 13 residues. The chain's CDR3 is CASSTHGDYEQYV. The CDR3, as DNA: TGTGCCAGCAGCACCCACGGGGACTACGAGCAGTACGTC.